The 25 T cell receptor beta chains below were found in one sample sequenced in a study of blood T cell repertoires in COVID-19. Using immunoSEQ multiplex PCR, the repertoire was profiled, and TCRdb retains in-frame clones only, with some absent. The repertoire holds around 180,000 clones, with approximately 74% as singletons. Sequenced: peripheral blood. Receptors were obtained from a woman aged 80 or older with acute or convalescent COVID-19.

The V call is TRBV18, the J call TRBJ2-1; the match to TRBD2 covers 10 bases. After removal of 6 bases from V and 7 bases from J, the junction contained 9 bases not matched to a gene. The length of the CDR3 is 15 residues. Per germline, CDR1 KGHSH and CDR2 LQKENI. The chain's CDR3 is CASSYGTSEGNEQFF. The CDR3 DNA reads as TGTGCCAGCTCGTACGGGACTAGCGAGGGAAATGAGCAGTTCTTC.

The V gene is TRBV6-5, the J gene TRBJ1-1; D might be TRBD1 (5 bases). Deletions cut 5 bases from V and 12 bases from J, with 16 bases between. Germline values: CDR1 MNHEY, CDR2 SVGAGI. CDR3 length equals 12 residues. CDR3 coding DNA: TGTGCCAGCAGTCCTTCAGGGAGGAAAACTTTCTTT. Translated, it gives CASSPSGRKTFF.

V usage is TRBV5-4 and J usage is TRBJ2-3; 8 bases map to TRBD2. The CDR3 totals 16 residues. With 1 base clipped from V and 6 bases from J, the junction kept 10 bases outside the gene matches. Per germline, CDR1 SGHNT and CDR2 YYREEE (reference sequence). This chain's CDR3 is CASSLSAGALGDTQYF. In nucleotides, the CDR3 is TGTGCCAGCAGCTTGTCAGCGGGAGCCCTCGGGGATACGCAGTATTTT.

DNA for the CDR3: TGTGCCAGCAGCCAAGCGAAGGACATCCCCTACGAGCAGTACTTC. Its protein product is CASSQAKDIPYEQYF. V is TRBV4-2 and J is TRBJ2-7; D may be TRBD1 (5 bases). Germline assignment: CDR1 LGHNA and CDR2 YNFKEQ. The CDR3 sequence is 15 residues long. Trimming took off 1 base at V and 2 bases at J, with 12 bases between the two ends.

This sequence joins TRBV7-4 and TRBJ2-1; possibly TRBD2 for D (6 bases). V was trimmed by 4 bases and J by 4 bases, leaving 23 bases between them. The length of the CDR3 is 18 residues. Germline V gene data show CDR1 as SGHVT and CDR2 as SQSDAQ. CDR3: CASSWAPRSSEPYNEQFF. The CDR3 DNA sequence: TGTGCCAGCAGCTGGGCGCCGAGGTCTAGCGAACCATACAATGAGCAGTTCTTC.

The V and J genes are TRBV5-4 and TRBJ2-7, with TRBD2 matching over 8 bases. CDR1 is SGHNT and CDR2 is YYREEE in the germline V gene (reference sequence). The CDR3 has 16 amino acids. V trimming: 5 bases; J trimming: 1 base; junction bases outside the gene matches: 11. As DNA, the CDR3 is TGTGCCAGCAGTCAGGCGGCGGGAGGCAAGTCCTACGAGCAGTACTTC. Encoded protein: CASSQAAGGKSYEQYF.

The chain combines TRBV27 with TRBJ2-6; no definite D call. CDR3 length: 18 residues. Trimming stripped 3 bases from V and 0 bases from J, with 15 bases between. In germline, CDR1 is MNHEY, CDR2 SMNVEV (reference sequence). Here the CDR3 DNA reads TGTGCCAGCAGTTTTGTCGAGGCCTTCCTCTCTGGGGCCAACGTCCTGACTTTC. Encoded protein: CASSFVEAFLSGANVLTF.

The chain is built from TRBV19 and TRBJ2-5; the match to TRBD2 covers 14 bases. J lost 2 bases, V lost 4 bases, and 3 bases had no gene match. CDR1 is LNHDA, CDR2 SQIVND, per germline (reference sequence). This CDR3 region has 16 residues. CDR3 in amino acids: CASSRTSGRRQETQYF. CDR3 nucleotides: TGTGCCAGTAGTAGGACTAGCGGGAGGCGTCAAGAGACCCAGTACTTC.

The chain is built from TRBV4-3 and TRBJ2-6; no definite D call. Looked up from germline, CDR1 is LGHNA and CDR2 is YSLEER. V shed 0 bases and J shed 4 bases, with 4 bases lying between them. This CDR3 spans 14 amino acids. CDR3 in DNA: TGCGCCAGCAGCCAAGATGCGGGGGCCAACGTCCTGACTTTC. Residues: CASSQDAGANVLTF.

This clone was observed once. The chain is built from TRBV12-3 or TRBV12-4 and TRBJ1-3; no definite D call. The length of the CDR3 is 13 residues. The V end was cut by 5 bases, the J end by 2 bases, with 7 bases between. CDR3 region: CASSPGTGNTIYF. DNA for the CDR3: TGTGCCAGCAGTCCCGGGACTGGAAACACCATATATTTT.

This clone was seen only a few times. The chain joins TRBV7-9 to TRBJ2-7, with D unclear. V lost 7 bases and J lost 7, with 11 bases in between. This CDR3 has 11 amino acids. From germline, CDR1 is SEHNR and CDR2 FQNEAQ (reference sequence). CDR3 in amino acids: CASNTAREQYF. CDR3 DNA sequence: TGTGCCAGCAATACGGCGAGGGAGCAGTACTTC.

The chain joins TRBV18 to TRBJ1-5; D is unclear. The V gene's germline CDR1 is KGHSH and CDR2 LQKENI. The CDR3 is made up of 14 amino acids. Deletions cut 3 bases from V and 7 bases from J, with 13 bases between. Written as DNA, the CDR3 is TGTGCCAGCTCACCCAGGCGGGGTGAGCAGCCCCAGCATTTT. Its translation: CASSPRRGEQPQHF. Based on the CDR3 plus reference TRBV18 and TRBJ1-5, the full variable domain is NAGVMQNPRHLVRRRGQEARLRCSPMKGHSHVYWYRQLPEEGLKFMVYLQKENIIDESGMPKERFSAEFPKEGPSILRIQQVVRGDSAAYFCASSPRRGEQPQHFGDGTRLSIL.

The gene calls are TRBV4-1 and TRBJ2-1; TRBD1 matches at 7 bases. Looked up from germline, CDR1 is MGHRA and CDR2 is YSYEKL. The CDR3 totals 16 residues. With 3 bases clipped from V and 4 bases from J, the junction kept 9 bases outside the gene matches. This CDR3 is CASSQPRTGVYNEQFF. CDR3 DNA: TGCGCCAGCAGCCAGCCGAGGACAGGAGTTTACAATGAGCAGTTCTTC.

This clone showed up just once. The rearrangement joins TRBV7-9 to TRBJ1-2; D unresolved. V was shortened by 1 base and J by 8 bases, with 11 bases between the two germline ends. CDR3 length: 13 amino acids. Germline lookup yields CDR1 SEHNR and CDR2 FQNEAQ (reference sequence). CDR3 in amino acids: CASSLGTDRGYTF. DNA for the CDR3: TGTGCCAGCAGCTTAGGAACAGACCGGGGCTACACCTTC.

V is TRBV6-5 and J is TRBJ2-5; possibly TRBD1 for D (6 bases). The CDR3 sequence is 12 residues long. V was pared by 5 bases and J by 3 bases, with 7 bases between. Germline lookup yields CDR1 MNHEY and CDR2 SVGAGI. DNA for the CDR3: TGTGCCAGCAGTCGACAGGAAGAGACCCAGTACTTC. Its translation: CASSRQEETQYF.

The V call is TRBV24-1, the J call TRBJ2-7; perhaps TRBD1 as D (5 bases). Germline V gene sequence: CDR1 KGHDR, CDR2 SFDVKD. V lost 3 bases, J lost 2 bases, and 10 bases lay in between. CDR3 length: 14 amino acids. CDR3 protein: CATSDPQGAYEQYF. CDR3 DNA sequence: TGTGCCACCAGTGATCCTCAGGGTGCCTACGAGCAGTACTTC.

The V call is TRBV5-1, the J call TRBJ2-3; 7 nucleotides line up with TRBD2. CDR1 SGHRS and CDR2 YFSETQ come from the germline V gene. The CDR3 runs 16 residues. V lost 3 bases to trimming and J lost 2 bases; unmatched junction nucleotides: 9. As DNA, the CDR3 is TGCGCCAGCAGCTGGGCGAGCGGGACCTACACAGATACGCAGTATTTT. It codes for CASSWASGTYTDTQYF.

CDR3 bases: TGTGCCAGTAGTTCCCGAACCACAGGGGGAGGATACAATGAGCAGTTCTTC. Amino acid sequence: CASSSRTTGGGYNEQFF. The J gene is TRBJ2-1, the V gene TRBV19, with 8 bases identical to TRBD1. CDR3 length: 17 amino acids. In germline, CDR1 is LNHDA, CDR2 SQIVND (reference sequence). V shed 5 bases and J 4 bases; nucleotides not matched to a gene: 13. The variable domain in full, with the rest retrieved from reference TRBV19 and TRBJ2-1, is DGGITQSPKYLFRKEGQNVTLSCEQNLNHDAMYWYRQDPGQGLRLIYYSQIVNDFQKGDIAEGYSVSREKKESFPLTVTSAQKNPTAFYLCASSSRTTGGGYNEQFFGPGTRLTVL.

This chain joins TRBV2 and TRBJ1-5; possible D gene TRBD1, 6 bases. Germline V lookup: CDR1 SNHLY, CDR2 FYNNEI. V shed 6 bases and J shed 0 bases, with 9 bases lying between them. The CDR3 has 14 amino acids. CDR3 in amino acids: CASRRDISNQPQHF. The DNA of the CDR3 is TGTGCCAGCAGACGGGACATTAGCAATCAGCCCCAGCATTTT.

The chain combines TRBV15 with TRBJ2-2; D is perhaps TRBD2 (5 bases). Trimming removed 2 bases from V and 6 bases from J, with 10 bases in between. CDR3 size: 14 residues. The germline CDR1 and CDR2 sequences are LNHNV and YYDKDF (reference sequence). CDR3 in DNA: TGTGCCACCAGCAGATCTCGGGAACCCGGGGAGCTGTTTTTT. Translating gives CATSRSREPGELFF.

This chain uses TRBV7-2 with TRBJ2-1, with a weak D call TRBD1 (8 bases). The CDR3 has 14 residues. The germline CDR1 and CDR2 sequences are SGHTA and FQGNSA. V lost 6 bases to trimming and J lost 10 bases, with 19 bases between them. In DNA form, the CDR3 reads TGTGCCAGCAGTACACAGGGGGGAGGGCTCGAGCAGTTCTTC. The encoded protein is CASSTQGGGLEQFF.

This clone was seen a few times. This rearrangement joins TRBV5-8 to TRBJ2-5, with D possibly matching TRBD2 (6 bases). The CDR3 has 15 residues. With 4 bases removed from V and 4 bases from J, the gap between germline ends came to 17 bases. Germline V gene data show CDR1 as SGHTS and CDR2 as YDEGEE. CDR3 coding DNA: TGTGCCAGCAGCCCGGGGGACCAGACTTTAGAGACCCAGTACTTC. It specifies CASSPGDQTLETQYF.

This clone was picked up a small number of times. The CDR3 loop is CASSQESGLWPQHF. In nucleotides, the CDR3 is TGTGCCAGCAGCCAAGAATCAGGGCTTTGGCCCCAGCATTTT. The genes are TRBV3-1 (or the pseudogene TRBV3-2) and TRBJ1-5, with a possible D match to TRBD1 (5 bases). The CDR3 runs to 14 residues. CDR1 and CDR2 (germline): LGHDT, YNNKEL (reference sequence). The V end was cut by 0 bases, the J end by 9 bases, with 12 bases between.

This clone has just a few counts. The chain employs TRBV2 and TRBJ1-1, with D tentatively TRBD1 (6 bases). CDR3 length: 14 residues. Germline CDR1 and CDR2: SNHLY and FYNNEI. Between the trimmed V and J ends, which lost 7 bases and 4 bases, there was a span of 16 bases. CDR3 sequence reads: CASMGGAFGTEAFF. CDR3 nucleotide sequence: TGTGCCAGCATGGGGGGGGCTTTTGGCACTGAAGCTTTCTTT.

A few counts support this clone. The CDR3 sequence is CASSAQGGLTTDTQYF. CDR3 bases: TGTGCCAGCAGTGCACAGGGGGGACTAACCACAGATACGCAGTATTTT. The V call is TRBV2, the J call TRBJ2-3; D is possibly TRBD1 (8 bases). V was trimmed by 4 bases and J by 2 bases, leaving 16 bases between them. Germline CDR1 SNHLY, CDR2 FYNNEI. CDR3 size: 16 residues.